This T cell receptor (beta chain) was retrieved from a study of T cells after yellow fever vaccination. Overall study findings and caveats: Weaker, the secondary response peaked sooner, at day 5 versus 15. Contamination by abundant bulk-population clonotypes could be present in FACS-sorted repertoires. Post-booster repertoires again held most primary-vaccination clones (approximately 96% CD4, around 90% CD8).

This clonotype was seen a handful of times. Its matching antigen is unknown. TCRdb itself ran the 5' RACE reads through MiXCR, one entry per CDR3 protein. The sample carries 240,000 or so distinct CDR3 sequences, 6.9% recorded once. The sequence was collected from a man aged 30 to 45 who received the YFV17D yellow fever vaccine. The specimen comprised CD4+ T cells sorted from PBMCs, sampled 15 days after the yellow fever booster vaccination.

The CDR3 DNA reads as TGTGCCACCGAGTTTGGGGGGCAGGACGAGCAGTACTTC. It translates to CATEFGGQDEQYF. The V call is TRBV24-1, the J call TRBJ2-7; D may correspond to TRBD1 or TRBD2 (6 bases each). Germline-derived CDR1 and CDR2 are KGHDR and SFDVKD. The V end lost 9 bases, the J end lost 5 bases, and 16 bases lay between the germline ends. The CDR3 has 13 amino acids.